What follows are 9 T cell receptor beta chains derived from one specimen sequenced in a study of blood T cell repertoires in COVID-19. The protocol was immunoSEQ multiplex PCR, while the TCRdb copy is restricted to in-frame clones and leaves out a portion. Among some 80,000 clones listed, more than 70% were seen once. The sequenced material came from peripheral blood. These TCRs come from a human donor in a cohort sampled during active COVID-19.

This clone was observed a handful of times. The J gene is TRBJ2-2, the V gene TRBV5-1; D might be TRBD1 (5 bases). The V end lost 0 bases, the J end lost 6 bases, and 12 bases lay between the germline ends. Looked up from germline, CDR1 is SGHRS and CDR2 is YFSETQ. The CDR3 loop spans 15 amino acids. The CDR3 DNA sequence: TGCGCCAGCAGCTTGGCCGCAGGGAATCCCGGGGAGCTGTTTTTT. It specifies CASSLAAGNPGELFF.

In its sample, this clone was seen a few times. The chain's CDR3 is CASSPMEGTYEQYF. The CDR3 DNA follows: TGCGCCAGCAGCCCCATGGAGGGGACCTACGAGCAGTACTTC. The chain has TRBV5-1 and TRBJ2-7; D perhaps matches TRBD2 (6 bases). Germline CDR1 and CDR2: SGHRS and YFSETQ. The CDR3 is 14 amino acids. Trimming stripped 4 bases from V and 2 bases from J, with 13 bases between.

The chain has TRBV27 and TRBJ2-6, with 9 bases fitting TRBD1. With V trimmed by 4 bases and J by 0 bases, 10 bases remained unmatched. From germline, CDR1 is MNHEY and CDR2 SMNVEV (reference sequence). The length of the CDR3 is 19 residues. The CDR3 sequence: CASSSRTGAITSGANVLTF. CDR3 in DNA: TGTGCCAGCAGTTCTCGGACAGGGGCGATCACCTCTGGGGCCAACGTCCTGACTTTC.

The chain uses TRBV28 and TRBJ2-3, with 7 positions matching TRBD1. The trim removed 3 bases at V and 3 bases at J, leaving 9 bases unmatched. CDR1 and CDR2 (germline): MDHEN, SYDVKM. The CDR3 spans 16 residues. The CDR3 region has the DNA TGTGCCAGCAGTTTTAGCGTCAGGGGGTTAACAGATACGCAGTATTTT. This translates into CASSFSVRGLTDTQYF. Full variable domain (remainder filled in from reference TRBV28 and TRBJ2-3): DVKVTQSSRYLVKRTGEKVFLECVQDMDHENMFWYRQDPGLGLRLIYFSYDVKMKEKGDIPEGYSVSREKKERFSLILESASTNQTSMYLCASSFSVRGLTDTQYFGPGTRLTVL.

V is TRBV7-9 and J is TRBJ2-2; the D gene is possibly TRBD1 (6 bases). The CDR3 has 14 residues. Between the trimmed V and J ends, which lost 6 bases and 6 bases, there was a span of 14 bases. The germline V gene encodes CDR1 SEHNR and CDR2 FQNEAQ (reference sequence). CDR3 in DNA: TGTGCCAGCAGTCCCACAGGGATGGCCGGGGAGCTGTTTTTT. Its protein is CASSPTGMAGELFF. Supplemented by reference TRBV7-9 and TRBJ2-2, the full variable domain reads DTGVSQNPRHKITKRGQNVTFRCDPISEHNRLYWYRQTLGQGPEFLTYFQNEAQLEKSRLLSDRFSAERPKGSFSTLEIQRTEQGDSAMYLCASSPTGMAGELFFGEGSRLTVL.

This chain connects TRBV28 to TRBJ1-2; TRBD1 aligns across 9 bases. The CDR3 covers 14 residues. Trimming removed 6 bases from V and 8 bases from J; junction bases left unmatched: 10. Germline V gives CDR1 MDHEN, CDR2 SYDVKM. The CDR3 reads CASRPTGTGYGYTF. DNA of the CDR3: TGTGCCAGCAGGCCTACCGGGACAGGGTACGGCTACACCTTC.

The chain links TRBV10-3 to TRBJ2-7; 13 positions match TRBD2. The CDR3 length is 14 residues. The V and J ends lost 6 bases and 5 bases, in that order; junction bases with no gene match: 4. Germline loops: CDR1 ENHRY, CDR2 SYGVKD. CDR3 nucleotides: TGTGCCATCAGCTTCGGACTAGCGGGAGACGAGCAGTACTTC. It translates to CAISFGLAGDEQYF.

This clone was seen a handful of times. J is TRBJ1-5 and V is TRBV2; weak D call: TRBD1 (5 bases). This CDR3 has 18 amino acids. Germline V CDR1 and CDR2: SNHLY, FYNNEI. V dropped 2 bases and J dropped 5 bases, with 22 bases sitting between them. The CDR3: CASSESGRDSPGDQPQHF. Here the CDR3 DNA reads TGTGCCAGCAGTGAATCGGGCAGGGACTCACCGGGGGATCAGCCCCAGCATTTT.

The chain couples TRBV6-5 to TRBJ1-1, with D unresolved. The CDR3 has 12 amino acids. Germline loops: CDR1 MNHEY, CDR2 SVGAGI. V was cut by 7 bases and J by 4 bases, with 10 bases left in between. The CDR3 reads CASTGSSTEAFF. The DNA for the CDR3 is TGTGCCAGCACAGGATCCAGCACTGAAGCTTTCTTT.